The next 29 T cell receptor beta chains were all read from a single sample in a study of monozygotic twins with inflammatory bowel disease. From the 5' RACE reads, TCRdb lists one entry per CDR3 protein and no DNA. Across some 150,000 distinct CDR3 sequences, the top ten clones capture roughly 2.4% of the sample. The sequenced material came from blood. These TCRs come from a human donor with ulcerative colitis or Crohn's disease, or a healthy co-twin of an affected twin (not recorded which).

The chain is built from TRBV5-1 and TRBJ1-4. The CDR3 has 14 residues. Germline V CDR1 and CDR2: SGHRS, YFSETQ. CDR3 sequence: CASSSDSYGEKLFF.

The J gene is TRBJ2-5, the V gene TRBV5-6; TCRdb selects TRBD2, and the lack of DNA leaves this call unchecked. The CDR3 runs to 15 residues. The germline gives CDR1 SGHDT, CDR2 YYEEEE. CDR3 sequence reads: CASSSSGGARETQYF.

The V and J genes are TRBV5-1 and TRBJ1-2. Germline CDR1 SGHRS, CDR2 YFSETQ. The CDR3 spans 13 residues. The CDR3 sequence is CASSWDREYGYTF. Using reference TRBV5-1 and TRBJ1-2 for the parts outside the CDR3, the full variable domain is KAGVTQTPRYLIKTRGQQVTLSCSPISGHRSVSWYQQTPGQGLQFLFEYFSETQRNKGNFPGRFSGRQFSNSRSEMNVSTLELGDSALYLCASSWDREYGYTFGSGTRLTVV.

The chain joins TRBV10-3 to TRBJ1-1; TCRdb's D call of TRBD1 is untestable without DNA. The germline V gene has CDR1 ENHRY and CDR2 SYGVKD. This CDR3 has 14 residues. The CDR3 sequence: CAISGAGMNTEAFF.

The gene calls are TRBV6-2 or TRBV6-3 and TRBJ1-1. CDR3 length: 13 residues. CDR1 MNHEY and CDR2 SVGEGT come from the germline V gene. CDR3 amino acids: CASSRRMNTEAFF.

The chain uses TRBV5-5 and TRBJ1-4. This CDR3 is built from 17 residues. From germline, CDR1 is SGHKS and CDR2 YYEKEE (reference sequence). The CDR3 loop is CASSLLGYGATNEKLFF.

Measured by frequency, this clonotype is medium-sized. The chain employs TRBV20-1 and TRBJ2-1; with no DNA, the TCRdb D assignment of TRBD1 cannot be verified. The germline CDR1 and CDR2 sequences are DFQATT and SNEGSKA (reference sequence). The length of the CDR3 is 15 residues. The CDR3 loop reads CSGAPGTGSVDEQFF.

The chain combines TRBV29-1 with TRBJ1-4. Germline CDR1 reads SQVTM; CDR2 reads ANQGSEA. The CDR3 has 12 amino acids. Here the CDR3 reads CSVDVAGEKLFF.

V is TRBV7-9 and J is TRBJ1-6; the D call from TCRdb, TRBD1, cannot be confirmed without DNA. CDR3 length equals 16 residues. Germline V gives CDR1 SEHNR, CDR2 FQNEAQ (reference sequence). CDR3 sequence reads: CASSPLVDRIDSPLHF. The whole variable domain, filled in from reference TRBV7-9 and TRBJ1-6, reads DTGVSQNPRHKITKRGQNVTFRCDPISEHNRLYWYRQTLGQGPEFLTYFQNEAQLEKSRLLSDRFSAERPKGSFSTLEIQRTEQGDSAMYLCASSPLVDRIDSPLHFGNGTRLTVT.

The V and J genes are TRBV6-2 or TRBV6-3 and TRBJ2-2; lacking DNA, the TRBD1 call made by TCRdb goes unchecked. The CDR3 extends over 13 amino acids. The V gene's germline CDR1 is MNHEY and CDR2 SVGEGT. The chain's CDR3 is CASRQGASGELFF.

The chain couples TRBV20-1 to TRBJ2-6. CDR1 is DFQATT and CDR2 is SNEGSKA in the germline V gene (reference sequence). This CDR3 region has 14 residues. CDR3 amino acids: CSARRVSGANVLTF.

The chain combines TRBV6-1 with TRBJ2-1; TCRdb's D gene call, TRBD1, goes unchecked for lack of DNA. CDR1 is MNHNS and CDR2 is SASEGT in the germline V gene. There are 13 residues in the CDR3. The CDR3 spells CASKLDNYNEQFF.

CDR3 sequence reads: CATKAADQETQYF. The chain joins TRBV15 to TRBJ2-5. Looked up from germline, CDR1 is LNHNV and CDR2 is YYDKDF (reference sequence). The CDR3 contains 13 residues.

The chain links TRBV20-1 to TRBJ2-1; the TCRdb call, TRBD2, lacks DNA for checking. CDR1 and CDR2 (germline): DFQATT, SNEGSKA (reference sequence). The CDR3 runs 13 residues. The CDR3 here is CSARDHSVDEQFF.

V and J are TRBV7-8 and TRBJ2-4; TCRdb calls TRBD1, which cannot be checked without DNA. The CDR3 sequence is 16 residues long. In germline, CDR1 is SGHVS, CDR2 FQNEAQ. CDR3: CASSLSLNVAKNIQYF.

This sequence joins TRBV3-1 and TRBJ2-4; the TRBD2 assignment by TCRdb is unverifiable without DNA. Germline V CDR1 and CDR2: LGHDT, YNNKEL (reference sequence). The CDR3 totals 17 residues. The CDR3 spells CASSQLLAGASGGIQYF.

The chain uses TRBV4-1 and TRBJ2-4; the TRBD1 assignment by TCRdb is unverifiable without DNA. The length of the CDR3 is 19 residues. Germline loops: CDR1 MGHRA, CDR2 YSYEKL. CDR3 sequence: CASSNYGTGAFGAKNIQYF.

V is TRBV7-6 and J is TRBJ2-1; TCRdb picks TRBD2, but there is no DNA to check that call. The CDR3 sequence is 15 residues long. Germline V CDR1 and CDR2: SGHVS, FNYEAQ. The chain's CDR3 is CASSFTGTALNEQFF.

J is TRBJ2-7 and V is TRBV27. This CDR3 has 16 amino acids. The germline V gene has CDR1 MNHEY and CDR2 SMNVEV (reference sequence). This CDR3 is CASRQTGRRSSYEQYF.

The chain uses TRBV20-1 and TRBJ2-5; TCRdb lists TRBD2, though no DNA is available to test this call. There are 14 residues in the CDR3. Germline CDR1 DFQATT, CDR2 SNEGSKA (reference sequence). This CDR3 reads CSASWGSGVETQYF.

The rearrangement links TRBV24-1 to TRBJ2-2; as DNA is missing, the TRBD1 call by TCRdb cannot be tested. Germline CDR1 KGHDR, CDR2 SFDVKD. The CDR3 length is 16 residues. This CDR3 is CATSDFRGGGPGELFF.

The chain combines TRBV7-9 with TRBJ2-7; TCRdb returns TRBD2, unconfirmable since there is no DNA. Germline V gene lookup returns CDR1 SEHNR and CDR2 FQNEAQ (reference sequence). The CDR3 loop spans 15 amino acids. The CDR3 spells CASSLETGPPIEQYF.

The chain recombines TRBV25-1 with TRBJ1-1; no DNA is available, so the TRBD1 call from TCRdb remains unchecked. Germline CDR1 is MGHDK and CDR2 is SYGVNS. CDR3 length: 15 residues. The CDR3 loop reads CASSESQAVNTEAFF.

The chain employs TRBV5-6 and TRBJ2-5; there is no DNA to check the TCRdb D call of TRBD2. The CDR3 has 17 residues. Looked up from germline, CDR1 is SGHDT and CDR2 is YYEEEE. The CDR3 here is CASSFEALAGGRPTQYF.

The chain is built from TRBV9 and TRBJ1-2; checking the TCRdb D call of TRBD1 is not possible without DNA. This CDR3 region has 15 residues. CDR1 and CDR2 (germline): SGDLS, YYNGEE. The CDR3 here is CASSVASGAGYGYTF.

This rearrangement joins TRBV7-2 to TRBJ2-5; TCRdb returns TRBD2, unconfirmable since there is no DNA. The germline V gene encodes CDR1 SGHTA and CDR2 FQGNSA. CDR3 length: 13 residues. Here the CDR3 reads CASGRRNQETQYF.

The V gene is TRBV7-2, the J gene TRBJ2-3; with no DNA, the TCRdb D assignment of TRBD2 cannot be verified. Germline V gene data show CDR1 as SGHTA and CDR2 as FQGNSA. The CDR3 runs to 17 residues. The CDR3 is CASSPPGGRRATDTQYF.

The CDR3 loop is CASQLVSGQETQYF. This sequence joins TRBV28 and TRBJ2-5; as DNA is missing, the TRBD2 call by TCRdb cannot be tested. Germline CDR1 is MDHEN and CDR2 is SYDVKM. CDR3 length equals 14 residues. The full variable domain, completed using reference TRBV28 and TRBJ2-5, is DVKVTQSSRYLVKRTGEKVFLECVQDMDHENMFWYRQDPGLGLRLIYFSYDVKMKEKGDIPEGYSVSREKKERFSLILESASTNQTSMYLCASQLVSGQETQYFGPGTRLLVL.

The chain recombines TRBV5-1 with TRBJ2-1; no DNA is available, so the TRBD2 call from TCRdb remains unchecked. The CDR3 is 18 residues long. Germline CDR1 is SGHRS and CDR2 is YFSETQ. The CDR3 here is CASSLEARELAGDNEQFF.